These 20 T cell receptor beta chains were all obtained from the same sample, sequenced in a study of T cell repertoires in cytomegalovirus infection. A single record per CDR3 protein comes from TCRdb applying MiXCR to the reads. The sample consists of approximately 250,000 distinct CDR3 sequences, around 6.6% of them appearing once. Sequenced: PBMCs. The receptors come from a human donor in good health (CMV status not recorded). Some clones in this sample may be carry-over from other donors' samples.

There are many counts of this clonotype. This sequence joins TRBV20-1 and TRBJ1-1; D remains unclear. The CDR3 totals 15 residues. Deletions cut 6 bases from V and 4 bases from J, with 21 bases between. Germline lookup yields CDR1 DFQATT and CDR2 SNEGSKA (reference sequence). In DNA, the CDR3 is TGCAGTGCCCCCAGGAGGGCCACCCGCGGCACTGAAGCTTTCTTT. This codes for CSAPRRATRGTEAFF.

This clonotype was recorded many times. This rearrangement joins TRBV6-2 or TRBV6-3 to TRBJ1-1, with a weak D call TRBD1 (5 bases). V was cut by 5 bases and J by 1 base, with 11 bases left in between. Germline loops: CDR1 MNHEY, CDR2 SVGEGT. This CDR3 contains 14 residues. CDR3 nucleotide sequence: TGTGCCAGCAGTCACCAGGGCGAGAACACTGAAGCTTTCTTT. Its translation is CASSHQGENTEAFF.

This clonotype was detected a few times. The chain recombines TRBV29-1 with TRBJ1-2; D unresolved. This CDR3 is 13 amino acids long. Per the germline V gene, CDR1 is SQVTM and CDR2 is ANQGSEA. Trimming shortened V by 5 bases and J by 3 bases, and 13 bases separated the two germline ends. Here the CDR3 reads CSVWTSADYGYTF. CDR3 in DNA: TGCAGCGTTTGGACCTCAGCCGACTATGGCTACACCTTC.

This clonotype has a count of ten or more. CDR3 in amino acids: CASSLGSRQGGYEQYF. CDR3 nucleotides: TGTGCCAGCAGTTTGGGTTCCCGGCAGGGGGGCTACGAGCAGTACTTC. The chain employs TRBV27 and TRBJ2-7, with a possible D match to TRBD1 (7 bases). The V end was cut by 3 bases, the J end by 3 bases, with 18 bases between. The CDR3 covers 16 residues. Germline V gene data show CDR1 as MNHEY and CDR2 as SMNVEV (reference sequence).

The table lists this clonotype with many counts. The gene calls are TRBV20-1 and TRBJ2-2; 7 nucleotides align to TRBD2. Germline CDR1 and CDR2: DFQATT and SNEGSKA (reference sequence). The length of the CDR3 is 14 residues. With 1 base clipped from V and 1 base from J, the junction kept 0 bases outside the gene matches. The CDR3 DNA follows: TGCAGTGCTAGAGCGGGGGGGAACACCGGGGAGCTGTTTTTT. Amino acid sequence: CSARAGGNTGELFF.

This clonotype was counted ten times or more. The chain has TRBV5-4 and TRBJ2-7; weak D call: TRBD1 (7 bases). CDR3 length: 15 amino acids. CDR1 is SGHNT and CDR2 is YYREEE in the germline V gene (reference sequence). Trimming left V 5 bases short and J 3 bases short, with 18 bases between. The CDR3, as DNA: TGTGCCAGCAGTCTCGGGGGACAGATTCACTACGAGCAGTACTTC. Translated, it gives CASSLGGQIHYEQYF.

This clonotype has a count of ten or more. This chain connects TRBV2 to TRBJ1-2; perhaps TRBD1 as D (5 bases). This CDR3 is built from 14 residues. CDR1 is SNHLY and CDR2 is FYNNEI in the germline V gene. V shed 11 bases and J shed 2 bases, with 18 bases lying between them. This CDR3 is CAGSTGPSNYGYTF. In DNA, the CDR3 is TGTGCCGGTTCGACGGGGCCGTCAAACTATGGCTACACCTTC.

Ten or more counts support this clonotype. The genes are TRBV9 and TRBJ1-1; TRBD1 is a possible D gene (6 bases). This CDR3 has 17 amino acids. Germline CDR1 reads SGDLS; CDR2 reads YYNGEE. The germline V and J ends were trimmed by 4 bases and 0 bases, with 19 bases remaining between them. CDR3 in amino acids: CASSSIGGLGMNTEAFF. DNA of the CDR3: TGTGCCAGCAGCTCCATAGGGGGACTCGGTATGAACACTGAAGCTTTCTTT.

The chain couples TRBV24-1 to TRBJ2-5, with a tentative D call TRBD2 (6 bases). This CDR3 has 15 residues. CDR1 is KGHDR, CDR2 SFDVKD, per germline. Trimming pared 3 bases from V and 4 bases from J, leaving 14 bases between. CDR3: CATSDSRGVGETQYF. The CDR3 nucleotides are TGTGCCACCAGTGATAGCCGCGGGGTGGGAGAGACCCAGTACTTC.

This clonotype came up many times. The chain has TRBV20-1 and TRBJ1-5; D unclear. Germline lookup yields CDR1 DFQATT and CDR2 SNEGSKA (reference sequence). The V end was cut by 5 bases, the J end by 3 bases, with 14 bases between. CDR3 size: 14 residues. The CDR3 bases are TGCAGTGCTTACCTCGGCAGACTCAATCAGCCCCAGCATTTT. It is translated as CSAYLGRLNQPQHF.

This clonotype was recorded many times. The chain carries TRBV6-1 and TRBJ2-5; TRBD2 is a possible D gene (6 bases). CDR1 is MNHNS and CDR2 is SASEGT in the germline V gene. V gave up 6 bases and J gave up 5 bases, with 13 bases separating them. The CDR3 consists of 13 residues. In nucleotides, the CDR3 is TGTGCCAGCAGCCTGGGACTCCGGGAGACCCAGTACTTC. It translates to CASSLGLRETQYF.

This clonotype was seen a few times. This sequence joins TRBV6-5 and TRBJ1-2, with 7 bases aligning to TRBD1. Germline CDR1 and CDR2: MNHEY and SVGAGI. The CDR3 covers 13 residues. With 4 bases clipped from V and 8 bases from J, the junction kept 7 bases outside the gene matches. CDR3 bases: TGTGCCAGCAGTTCTACAGGGGCGGGGGGCTACACCTTC. Protein product: CASSSTGAGGYTF.

This clonotype has just a few counts. The chain recombines TRBV30 with TRBJ2-5; 7 positions agree with TRBD1. Germline V CDR1 and CDR2: GTSNPN, SVGIG (reference sequence). With V trimmed by 6 bases and J by 5 bases, 9 bases remained unmatched. This CDR3 spans 13 amino acids. For the CDR3, the DNA is TGTGCCTGCCTGAGGGGGCAGGGGGAGACCCAGTACTTC. Its translation is CACLRGQGETQYF.

This clonotype was observed at least ten times. The rearrangement links TRBV7-2 to TRBJ1-4; 11 bases match TRBD1. This CDR3 region has 17 residues. V was pared by 5 bases and J by 0 bases, with 5 bases of the junction left unmatched. The germline V gene has CDR1 SGHTA and CDR2 FQGNSA. The CDR3 loop reads CASSPDRGLATNEKLFF. DNA of the CDR3: TGTGCCAGCAGCCCGGACAGGGGGCTTGCAACTAATGAAAAACTGTTTTTT.

In its sample, this clonotype was seen many times. The chain joins TRBV20-1 to TRBJ1-1; maybe TRBD1 (5 bases). The CDR3 consists of 12 residues. In germline, CDR1 is DFQATT, CDR2 SNEGSKA (reference sequence). Trimming removed 6 bases at V and 8 bases at J, with 16 bases between. The CDR3 loop is CSAYHRRGEAFF. CDR3 nucleotide sequence: TGCAGTGCATACCATCGGAGGGGAGAAGCTTTCTTT.

This clonotype was seen at least ten times. This chain's CDR3 is CASSLGQIPNYGYTF. The CDR3 bases are TGTGCCAGCAGTTTAGGACAGATTCCTAACTATGGCTACACCTTC. The J gene is TRBJ1-2, the V gene TRBV12-3 or TRBV12-4; TRBD1 might be the D (5 bases). This CDR3 region has 15 residues. V was trimmed by 1 base and J by 0 bases, leaving 9 bases between them.

This clonotype was seen many times. This rearrangement joins TRBV23-1 to TRBJ2-7; weak D call: TRBD1 (5 bases). TRBV23-1 is filed as an ORF, its function uncertain. Trimming stripped 4 bases from V and 4 bases from J, with 14 bases between. The CDR3 extends over 14 amino acids. CDR3 bases: TGCGCCAGCAGTCCTCTGGGGCTCGTGTACGAGCAGTACTTC. Protein product: CASSPLGLVYEQYF.

This clonotype was counted ten times or more. The V call is TRBV29-1, the J call TRBJ1-5, with TRBD1 as a possible D gene (5 bases). Looked up from germline, CDR1 is SQVTM and CDR2 is ANQGSEA. There are 13 residues in the CDR3. Trimming took 7 bases from V and 2 from J, leaving 12 bases between them. The DNA for the CDR3 is TGCAGCGCCCTTGGGGGGGGCAATCAGCCCCAGCATTTT. Amino acids: CSALGGGNQPQHF.

The V gene is TRBV20-1, the J gene TRBJ2-7; 8 nucleotides match TRBD1. Germline lookup yields CDR1 DFQATT and CDR2 SNEGSKA (reference sequence). CDR3 length equals 12 residues. V trimming: 7 bases; J trimming: 5 bases; junction bases outside the gene matches: 7. The CDR3: CSGTDREHEQYF. CDR3 coding DNA: TGCAGTGGTACGGACAGGGAACACGAGCAGTACTTC.

There are many counts of this clonotype. The V call is TRBV7-2, the J call TRBJ2-1, with D uncertain. The germline V gene encodes CDR1 SGHTA and CDR2 FQGNSA. This CDR3 has 13 residues. Between the trimmed V and J ends, which lost 6 bases and 2 bases, there was a span of 8 bases. CDR3 in DNA: TGTGCCAGCAGGCCGGGTCCCTACAATGAGCAGTTCTTC. Protein product: CASRPGPYNEQFF.